These 14 T cell receptor beta chains were sequenced from one sample in a study of T cells expressing NK-cell markers. TCRdb re-called the 5' RACE reads, yielding one record per CDR3 amino acid sequence without DNA. The sample totals fewer than 400,000 distinct CDR3 sequences. The specimen was blood T cells: a sorted CD56 or NKG2C T cell subset, CD4+ or CD8+ T cells, or bulk PBMC T cells (not recorded which). All receptors derive from a woman aged 45-60 years in good health.

J is TRBJ1-1 and V is TRBV5-1. The CDR3 is 14 residues long. The germline V gene encodes CDR1 SGHRS and CDR2 YFSETQ. The CDR3 loop is CASSSDGWSTEAFF.

This chain uses TRBV20-1 with TRBJ2-3; TCRdb's D call, TRBD1, is unchecked because there is no DNA. The CDR3 is 14 amino acids. CDR1 DFQATT and CDR2 SNEGSKA come from the germline V gene (reference sequence). Here the CDR3 reads CSAGDRGRTDTQYF.

V gene TRBV12-3 or TRBV12-4 combines with J gene TRBJ2-1; without DNA, the TCRdb call of TRBD2 cannot be checked. This CDR3 is built from 15 residues. The CDR3: CASSQPGLAGGGQFF.

The chain employs TRBV6-5 and TRBJ1-3; TCRdb picks TRBD1, but there is no DNA to check that call. Germline assignment: CDR1 MNHEY and CDR2 SVGAGI. CDR3 length: 17 amino acids. The CDR3 protein is CASSYGIGPGSGNTIYF.

This CDR3 reads CATSTGQGANTGELFF. The genes are TRBV24-1 and TRBJ2-2; TCRdb's D call, TRBD1, is unchecked because there is no DNA. This CDR3 region has 16 residues. Germline CDR1 and CDR2: KGHDR and SFDVKD.

This chain joins TRBV4-1 and TRBJ2-7; the TRBD1 assignment by TCRdb is unverifiable without DNA. Germline V gene lookup returns CDR1 MGHRA and CDR2 YSYEKL. This CDR3 region has 14 residues. The chain's CDR3 is CASSQSQRGYEQYF.

The J gene is TRBJ2-1, the V gene TRBV6-6; TCRdb picks TRBD2, but there is no DNA to check that call. The CDR3 totals 16 residues. The germline V gene has CDR1 MNHNY and CDR2 SVGAGI (reference sequence). The CDR3 loop is CASSYNGLATINEQFF.

The V gene is TRBV24-1, the J gene TRBJ2-2; TCRdb's D call of TRBD1 is untestable without DNA. CDR3 size: 11 residues. CDR1 is KGHDR, CDR2 SFDVKD, per germline. CDR3 sequence reads: CATQGFGELFF.

This chain joins TRBV21-1 and TRBJ2-7; TCRdb proposes TRBD1, but this gene call is untestable without DNA. TRBV21-1 is termed a pseudogene. The CDR3 has 15 amino acids. CDR3 loop: CASSKEGTGMYEQYF.

The CDR3 region is CASSKDGGSTEAFF. The V call is TRBV6-5, the J call TRBJ1-1; TCRdb outputs TRBD1, but without DNA this stays unchecked. CDR1 and CDR2 from the germline V gene are MNHEY and SVGAGI. This CDR3 is 14 amino acids long.

The chain recombines TRBV3-1 with TRBJ1-6; the TCRdb call, TRBD1, lacks DNA for checking. CDR3 length equals 14 residues. Germline-derived CDR1 and CDR2 are LGHDT and YNNKEL (reference sequence). CDR3 protein: CASSRTGDNSPLHF.

V and J are TRBV13 and TRBJ2-1; the D gene TCRdb calls, TRBD2, cannot be checked with no DNA. Per germline, CDR1 PRHDT and CDR2 FYEKMQ (reference sequence). The CDR3 covers 16 residues. CDR3 loop: CASSPRGGRTYNEQFF.

The chain couples TRBV7-8 to TRBJ1-5; TCRdb calls TRBD1, which cannot be checked without DNA. The CDR3 extends over 15 amino acids. Per the germline V gene, CDR1 is SGHVS and CDR2 is FQNEAQ. CDR3 sequence reads: CASSLVTGTGQPQHF. The full variable domain, rest sourced from reference TRBV7-8 and TRBJ1-5, is GAGVSQSPRYKVAKRGQDVALRCDPISGHVSLFWYQQALGQGPEFLTYFQNEAQLDKSGLPSDRFFAERPEGSVSTLKIQRTQQEDSAVYLCASSLVTGTGQPQHFGDGTRLSIL.

V usage is TRBV27 and J usage is TRBJ2-7; TCRdb calls TRBD1, which cannot be checked without DNA. The V gene's germline CDR1 is MNHEY and CDR2 SMNVEV (reference sequence). The CDR3 extends over 16 amino acids. The CDR3 here is CASTYHPTGKVYEQYF.